Below are 20 T cell receptor beta chains sequenced from a single sample in a study of cytomegalovirus exposure and HLA in healthy donors. Primers included in the PCR were 60 Vbeta and 13 Jbeta primers. The assay was immunoSEQ multiplex PCR, and TCRdb's table has in-frame clones only and misses some. The sample includes around 130,000 clones, 55% to 75% of them seen just once. The sequenced sample was PBMCs. The receptors stem from a human donor in good health.

In DNA, the CDR3 is TGTGCCAGCAGCCCTACGACAGGGAGTGAAGCTTTCTTT. Its translation is CASSPTTGSEAFF. This chain connects TRBV4-2 to TRBJ1-1; TRBD1 matches 7 bases. In germline, CDR1 is LGHNA, CDR2 YNFKEQ. This CDR3 is built from 13 residues. J gave up 7 bases and V 4 bases, and 6 bases lay outside the gene matches.

In this sample, this clone turned up once. The chain uses TRBV9 and TRBJ2-3, with TRBD2 identical over 8 bases. Germline assignment: CDR1 SGDLS and CDR2 YYNGEE. The CDR3 contains 16 residues. J was trimmed by 2 bases and V by 4 bases; bases with no gene match: 9. The CDR3, as DNA: TGTGCCAGCAGCTCTTCGGGGGGGCAGACCACAGATACGCAGTATTTT. The encoded protein is CASSSSGGQTTDTQYF.

This rearrangement joins TRBV7-9 to TRBJ1-2; no firm D call. Germline V gene sequence: CDR1 SEHNR, CDR2 FQNEAQ (reference sequence). This CDR3 has 16 amino acids. Trimming pared 5 bases from V and 6 bases from J, leaving 22 bases between. CDR3 protein: CASSPMMRTPWDGYTF. The CDR3 nucleotides are TGTGCCAGCAGCCCAATGATGAGGACTCCCTGGGATGGCTACACCTTC. Full variable domain (missing parts from reference TRBV7-9 and TRBJ1-2): DTGVSQNPRHKITKRGQNVTFRCDPISEHNRLYWYRQTLGQGPEFLTYFQNEAQLEKSRLLSDRFSAERPKGSFSTLEIQRTEQGDSAMYLCASSPMMRTPWDGYTFGSGTRLTVV.

This clone was seen just once. V is TRBV27 and J is TRBJ1-2, with 8 bases matching TRBD1. The germline V gene has CDR1 MNHEY and CDR2 SMNVEV (reference sequence). Trimming took 6 bases from V and 7 from J; bases not matched to a gene: 4. There are 12 residues in the CDR3. CDR3 residues: CASRDRVSGYTF. Here the CDR3 DNA reads TGTGCCAGCAGGGACAGGGTAAGTGGCTACACCTTC.

J is TRBJ2-2 and V is TRBV4-1; 8 bases map to TRBD2. J lost 2 bases, V lost 3 bases, and 5 bases had no gene match. CDR3 length equals 16 residues. The germline gives CDR1 MGHRA, CDR2 YSYEKL. CDR3 sequence (DNA): TGCGCCAGCAGCCAGGGGAGCGGGGGAAACACCGGGGAGCTGTTTTTT. Amino acids: CASSQGSGGNTGELFF.

The chain links TRBV6-5 to TRBJ2-4; D is possibly TRBD1 (5 bases). This CDR3 region has 14 residues. The V end was cut by 6 bases, the J end by 2 bases, with 11 bases between. CDR1 is MNHEY and CDR2 is SVGAGI in the germline V gene. The chain's CDR3 is CASRPRVSKNIQYF. CDR3 bases: TGTGCCAGCAGGCCCAGGGTTTCCAAAAACATTCAGTACTTC.

The chain is built from TRBV12-2 and TRBJ2-2; TRBD2, the D gene given by the table, was not confirmed from the DNA. TRBV12-2 is designated a pseudogene. CDR3 length equals 16 residues. The CDR3 bases are TGTGCAAGTCGCTTGTGGACTAGCGGGCCTACCGGGGAGCTGTTTTTT. This translates into CASRLWTSGPTGELFF.

The rearrangement links TRBV28 to TRBJ2-3, with 12 bases fitting TRBD1. CDR3 length: 16 residues. The germline V gene encodes CDR1 MDHEN and CDR2 SYDVKM. V shed 5 bases and J 2 bases; nucleotides not matched to a gene: 5. CDR3 in DNA: TGTGCCAGCAGTGGCCGGGACAGGGGGCCCACAGATACGCAGTATTTT. This gives the protein CASSGRDRGPTDTQYF.

The chain carries TRBV27 and TRBJ1-1, with a tentative D call TRBD1 (6 bases). The germline V and J ends were trimmed by 6 bases and 6 bases, with 20 bases remaining between them. The CDR3 loop spans 15 amino acids. The V gene's germline CDR1 is MNHEY and CDR2 SMNVEV (reference sequence). Written as DNA, the CDR3 is TGTGCCAGCAGCCCGTACAGGGTAATGGAGCCTGAAGCTTTCTTT. This translates into CASSPYRVMEPEAFF.

This clone appeared a few times. The chain is built from TRBV15 and TRBJ2-7, with D uncertain. The V end lost 0 bases, the J end lost 0 bases, and 6 bases lay between the germline ends. Looked up from germline, CDR1 is LNHNV and CDR2 is YYDKDF (reference sequence). This CDR3 is 14 amino acids long. CDR3 loop: CATSRELFSYEQYF. The CDR3 DNA reads TGTGCCACCAGCAGAGAACTTTTCTCCTACGAGCAGTACTTC.

The chain is built from TRBV4-3 and TRBJ2-1; 11 bases fit TRBD1. J was trimmed by 5 bases and V by 1 base; bases with no gene match: 4. This CDR3 region has 16 residues. Per the germline V gene, CDR1 is LGHNA and CDR2 is YSLEER. In DNA form, the CDR3 reads TGCGCCAGCAGCCAAGGGACAGGGGGCGCAGACAATGAGCAGTTCTTC. Translation: CASSQGTGGADNEQFF.

For the CDR3, the DNA is TGTGCCACCAGCAGAGGGGGGGGACAGGGTTATGGCTACACCTTC. Translated, it gives CATSRGGGQGYGYTF. J is TRBJ1-2 and V is TRBV15, with TRBD1 matching 9 bases. The CDR3 extends over 15 amino acids. CDR1 is LNHNV, CDR2 YYDKDF, per germline (reference sequence). Trimming at V came to 1 base and at J to 5 bases, leaving 5 bases not matched to a gene.

This clone was seen a few times. The chain couples TRBV6-1 to TRBJ2-1, with 8 bases identical to TRBD1. The CDR3 runs to 18 residues. The V segment lost 2 bases and the J segment 3 bases; nucleotides outside the gene matches: 12. The germline V gene encodes CDR1 MNHNS and CDR2 SASEGT. The CDR3 sequence: CASSESRTGQGNYNEQFF. CDR3 DNA sequence: TGTGCCAGCAGTGAATCGCGGACCGGACAGGGAAACTACAATGAGCAGTTCTTC.

The V call is TRBV30, the J call TRBJ1-2; D ambiguous. The CDR3 loop spans 13 amino acids. CDR1 is GTSNPN, CDR2 SVGIG, per germline (reference sequence). The germline V and J ends were trimmed by 5 bases and 5 bases, with 15 bases remaining between them. The CDR3 sequence is CAWDTLLGYGYTF. CDR3 nucleotide sequence: TGTGCCTGGGACACCCTACTAGGGTATGGCTACACCTTC.

In the case of this clone: At one boundary the junction diverges from the germline segment, which might be a read error. The rearrangement uses TRBV7-9 and TRBJ2-6, with a tentative D call TRBD2 (5 bases). Germline CDR1 reads SEHNR; CDR2 reads FQNEAQ (reference sequence). The CDR3 contains 15 residues. The CDR3: CSSSSSSSGANVLTF. The CDR3 DNA is TGTTCCAGCAGCTCTAGCTCTTCTGGGGCCAACGTCCTGACTTTC.

The CDR3 nucleotides are TGTGCCAGCAGGCGACAGGCATCCCAAGAGACCCAGTACTTC. The encoded protein is CASRRQASQETQYF. This chain connects TRBV7-3 to TRBJ2-5, with D possibly being TRBD1 (6 bases). The CDR3 covers 14 residues. The germline V gene has CDR1 SGHTA and CDR2 FQGTGA. V was trimmed by 6 bases and J by 1 base, leaving 12 bases between them.

The chain has TRBV6-6 and TRBJ2-3; no reliable D call. The CDR3 has 15 amino acids. CDR1 is MNHNY, CDR2 SVGAGI, per germline (reference sequence). Trimming left V 2 bases short and J 2 bases short, with 11 bases between. The CDR3 reads CASSYVPGSTDTQYF. The CDR3 bases are TGTGCCAGCAGTTACGTTCCGGGTTCCACAGATACGCAGTATTTT.

V and J are TRBV6-4 and TRBJ2-2, with unresolved D. Per germline, CDR1 MRHNA and CDR2 SNTAGT. Trimming pared 5 bases from V and 0 bases from J, leaving 13 bases between. CDR3 size: 16 residues. The CDR3 nucleotides are TGTGCCAGCAGTCGGTCTGCCAACCCGAACACCGGGGAGCTGTTTTTT. Amino acid sequence: CASSRSANPNTGELFF.

The J gene is TRBJ2-5, the V gene TRBV21-1; the D segment call TRBD2 is taken from the table without a DNA check. TRBV21-1 has pseudogene status. The CDR3 runs to 16 residues. The CDR3 here is CASSETGTSGTETQYF. The CDR3 coding sequence is TGTGCCAGCAGCGAAACCGGGACTAGCGGGACTGAGACCCAGTACTTC.

The V call is TRBV7-2, the J call TRBJ1-6; the match to TRBD1 covers 10 bases. V shed 5 bases, J shed 9 bases, and the junction held 7 bases outside the gene matches. Germline V lookup: CDR1 SGHTA, CDR2 FQGNSA. There are 15 residues in the CDR3. The CDR3 sequence is CASSQSTGGGSPLHF. The CDR3 nucleotides are TGTGCCAGCAGCCAATCGACAGGGGGCGGTTCACCCCTCCACTTT.